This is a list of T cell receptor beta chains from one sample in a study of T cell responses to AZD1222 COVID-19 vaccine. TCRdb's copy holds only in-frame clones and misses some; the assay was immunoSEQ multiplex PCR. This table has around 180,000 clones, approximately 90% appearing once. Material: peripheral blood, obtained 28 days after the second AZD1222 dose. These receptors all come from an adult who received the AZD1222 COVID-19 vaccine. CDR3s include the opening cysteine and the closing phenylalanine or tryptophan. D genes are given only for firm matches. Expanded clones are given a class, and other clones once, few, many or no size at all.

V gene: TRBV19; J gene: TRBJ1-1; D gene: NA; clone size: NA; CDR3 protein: CASRWGGLSTEAFF; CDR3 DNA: TGTGCCAGTAGATGGGGGGGTCTGAGCACTGAAGCTTTCTTT
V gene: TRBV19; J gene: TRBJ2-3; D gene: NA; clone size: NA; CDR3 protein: CASSIQGRDTQYF; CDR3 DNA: TGTGCCAGTAGTATCCAGGGAAGGGATACGCAGTATTTT
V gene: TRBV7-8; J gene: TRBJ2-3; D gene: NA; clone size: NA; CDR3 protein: CASSSAGPAYF; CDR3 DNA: TGTGCCAGCAGTTCGGCGGGTCCGGCGTATTTT
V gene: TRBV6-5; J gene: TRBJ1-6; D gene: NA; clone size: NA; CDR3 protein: CASRLQLLNSPLHF; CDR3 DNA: TGTGCCAGCAGATTACAGCTTTTAAATTCACCCCTCCACTTT
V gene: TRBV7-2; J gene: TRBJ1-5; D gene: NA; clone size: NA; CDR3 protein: CASSPTWDQPQHF; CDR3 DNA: TGTGCCAGCAGCCCGACTTGGGATCAGCCCCAGCATTTT
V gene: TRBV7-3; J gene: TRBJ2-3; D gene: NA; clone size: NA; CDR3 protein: CASSLGGAGPDTQYF; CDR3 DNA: TGTGCCAGCAGCTTAGGTGGAGCGGGCCCAGATACGCAGTATTTT
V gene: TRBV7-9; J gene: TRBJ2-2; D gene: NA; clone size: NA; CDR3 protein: CASSHGTSTGELFF; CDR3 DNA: TGTGCCAGCAGCCATGGGACTTCCACCGGGGAGCTGTTTTTT
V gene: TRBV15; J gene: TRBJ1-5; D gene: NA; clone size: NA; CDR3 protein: CATSSRVGGRGGNQPQHF; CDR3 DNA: TGTGCCACCAGCAGCCGTGTGGGGGGAAGGGGGGGCAATCAGCCCCAGCATTTT
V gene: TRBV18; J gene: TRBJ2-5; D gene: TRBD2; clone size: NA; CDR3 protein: CASSPRRLAGAETQYF; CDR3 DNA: TGTGCCAGCTCACCAAGAAGACTAGCGGGAGCGGAGACCCAGTACTTC
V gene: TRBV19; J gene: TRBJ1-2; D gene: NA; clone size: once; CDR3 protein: CASSMGPTGYTF; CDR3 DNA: TGTGCCAGTAGTATGGGGCCGACGGGCTACACCTTC
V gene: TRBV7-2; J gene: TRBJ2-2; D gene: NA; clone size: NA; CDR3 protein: CASSFTSTGELFF; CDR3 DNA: TGTGCCAGCAGCTTCACAAGTACCGGGGAGCTGTTTTTT
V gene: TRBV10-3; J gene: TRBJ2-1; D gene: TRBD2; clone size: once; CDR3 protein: CAISEYLAGGSYNEQFF; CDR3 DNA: TGTGCCATCAGTGAATATCTAGCGGGAGGTTCCTACAATGAGCAGTTCTTC
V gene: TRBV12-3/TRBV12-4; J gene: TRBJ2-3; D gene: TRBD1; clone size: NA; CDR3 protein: CASRQQGADTQYF; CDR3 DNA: TGTGCCAGCAGGCAACAGGGGGCGGATACGCAGTATTTT
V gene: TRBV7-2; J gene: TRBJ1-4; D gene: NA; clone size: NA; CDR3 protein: CASSLALGLGEKLFF; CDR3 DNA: TGTGCCAGCAGCTTAGCGCTCGGTTTAGGGGAAAAACTGTTTTTT
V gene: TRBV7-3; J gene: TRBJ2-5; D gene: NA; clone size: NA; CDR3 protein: CASSLDRGTQYF; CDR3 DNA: TGTGCCAGCAGCCTGGATCGGGGGACCCAGTACTTC
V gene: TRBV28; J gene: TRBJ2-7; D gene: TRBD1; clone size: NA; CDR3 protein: CASSFGTGTYEQYF; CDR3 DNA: TGTGCCAGCAGTTTTGGGACAGGGACCTACGAGCAGTACTTC
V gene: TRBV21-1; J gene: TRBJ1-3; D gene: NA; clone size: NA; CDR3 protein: CASSPPDSSSGNTIYF; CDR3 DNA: TGTGCCAGCAGCCCCCCGGACAGCTCCTCTGGAAACACCATATATTTT
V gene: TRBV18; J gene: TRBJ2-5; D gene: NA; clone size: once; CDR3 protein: CASSLGTAQETQYF; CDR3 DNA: TGTGCCAGCTCACTCGGGACTGCCCAAGAGACCCAGTACTTC
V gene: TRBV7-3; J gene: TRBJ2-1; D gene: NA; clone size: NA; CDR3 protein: CASSREPHSYNEQFF; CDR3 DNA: TGTGCCAGCAGCCGCGAACCCCACTCCTACAATGAGCAGTTCTTC
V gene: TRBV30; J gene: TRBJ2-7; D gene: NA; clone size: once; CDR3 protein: CACGTLYEQYF; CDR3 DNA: TGTGCCTGTGGGACTTTATACGAGCAGTACTTC
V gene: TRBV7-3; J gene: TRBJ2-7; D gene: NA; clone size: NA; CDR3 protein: CASSLTAGTSYF; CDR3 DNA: TGTGCCAGCAGCTTAACGGCCGGGACTTCGTACTTC
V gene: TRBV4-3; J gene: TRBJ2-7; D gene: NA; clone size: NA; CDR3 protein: CASSQAVDYEQYF; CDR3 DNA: TGCGCCAGCAGCCAAGCCGTCGACTACGAGCAGTACTTC
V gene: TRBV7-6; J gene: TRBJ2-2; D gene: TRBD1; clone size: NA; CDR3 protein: CASSLRQGFTGELFF; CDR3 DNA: TGTGCCAGCAGCCTTCGACAGGGGTTCACCGGGGAGCTGTTTTTT
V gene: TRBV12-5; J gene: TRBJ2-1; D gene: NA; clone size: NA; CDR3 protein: CASGLGTGTPLGEQFF; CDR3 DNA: TGTGCTAGTGGTTTGGGCACCGGGACACCTCTCGGTGAGCAGTTCTTC
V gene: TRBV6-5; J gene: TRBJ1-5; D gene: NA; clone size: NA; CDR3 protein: CASTSIGNQPQHF; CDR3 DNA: TGTGCCAGCACTAGTATCGGCAATCAGCCCCAGCATTTT
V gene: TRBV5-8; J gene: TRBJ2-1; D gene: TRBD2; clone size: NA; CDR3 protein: CASSPPGTSGDYNEQFF; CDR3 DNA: TGTGCCAGCAGCCCCCCCGGGACTAGCGGGGATTACAATGAGCAGTTCTTC
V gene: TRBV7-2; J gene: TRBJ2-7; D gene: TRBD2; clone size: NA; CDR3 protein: CASILREGSYEQYF; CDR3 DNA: TGTGCCAGCATTCTAAGGGAGGGCTCCTACGAGCAGTACTTC
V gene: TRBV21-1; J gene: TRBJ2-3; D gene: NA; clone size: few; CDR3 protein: CASSPGRRTDTQYF; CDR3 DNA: TGTGCCAGCAGCCCGGGACGGCGCACAGATACGCAGTATTTT
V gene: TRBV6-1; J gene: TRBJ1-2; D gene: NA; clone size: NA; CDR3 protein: CASSERSYGYTF; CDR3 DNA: TGTGCCAGCAGTGAACGGAGCTATGGCTACACCTTC
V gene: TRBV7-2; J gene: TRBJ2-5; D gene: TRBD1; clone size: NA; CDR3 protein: CASSLGQGTKETQYF; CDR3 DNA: TGTGCCAGCAGCTTAGGACAGGGGACGAAAGAGACCCAGTACTTC
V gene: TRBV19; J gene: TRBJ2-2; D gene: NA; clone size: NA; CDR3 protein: CASYQGTNTGELFF; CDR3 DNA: TGTGCCAGTTATCAGGGAACGAACACCGGGGAGCTGTTTTTT
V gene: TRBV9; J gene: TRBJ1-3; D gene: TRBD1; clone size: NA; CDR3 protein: CASSQGQTTSGNTIYF; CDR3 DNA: TGTGCCAGCAGCCAGGGACAGACTACCTCTGGAAACACCATATATTTT
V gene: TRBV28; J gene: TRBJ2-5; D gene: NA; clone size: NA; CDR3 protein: CASSFSSGGEETQYF; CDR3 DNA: TGTGCCAGCAGTTTCAGTAGCGGAGGGGAAGAGACCCAGTACTTC
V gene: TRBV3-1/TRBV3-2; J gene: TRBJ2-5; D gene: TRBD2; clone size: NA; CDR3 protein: CASSQDSGRAGIKTQYF; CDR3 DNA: TGTGCCAGCAGCCAAGATAGCGGGAGGGCCGGTATAAAGACCCAGTACTTC
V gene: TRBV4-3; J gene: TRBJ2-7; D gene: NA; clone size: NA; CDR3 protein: CASSQGTDLYEQYF; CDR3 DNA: TGCGCCAGCAGCCAAGGGACAGACCTCTACGAGCAGTACTTC
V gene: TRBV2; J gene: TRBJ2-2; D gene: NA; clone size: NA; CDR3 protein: CASSGQWGTGELFF; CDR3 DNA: TGTGCCAGCAGTGGGCAGTGGGGGACCGGGGAGCTGTTTTTT
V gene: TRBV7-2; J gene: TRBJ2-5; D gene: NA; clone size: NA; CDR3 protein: CASRRDNQETQYF; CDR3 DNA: TGTGCCAGCAGACGGGACAACCAAGAGACCCAGTACTTC
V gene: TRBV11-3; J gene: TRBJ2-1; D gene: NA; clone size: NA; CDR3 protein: CASSLGFDEQFF; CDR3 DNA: TGTGCCAGCAGCTTAGGGTTCGATGAGCAGTTCTTC
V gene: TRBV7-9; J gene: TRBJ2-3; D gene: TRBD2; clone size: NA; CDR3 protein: CASSLEGLLAGARGDTQYF; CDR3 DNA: TGTGCCAGCAGCTTAGAGGGGCTACTAGCGGGAGCCCGGGGGGATACGCAGTATTTT
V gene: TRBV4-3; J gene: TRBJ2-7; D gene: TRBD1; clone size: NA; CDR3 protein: CASSQEWDRHYEQYF; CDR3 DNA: TGCGCCAGCAGCCAAGAGTGGGACAGACACTACGAGCAGTACTTC
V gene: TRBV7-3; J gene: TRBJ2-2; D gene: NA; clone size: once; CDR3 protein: CASSLGGGLSGELFF; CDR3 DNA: TGTGCCAGCAGCTTAGGAGGGGGACTGAGCGGGGAGCTGTTTTTT
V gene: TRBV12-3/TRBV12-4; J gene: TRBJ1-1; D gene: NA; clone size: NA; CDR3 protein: CASSLGRNTEAFF; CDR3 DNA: TGTGCCAGCAGTTTGGGGCGGAACACTGAAGCTTTCTTT
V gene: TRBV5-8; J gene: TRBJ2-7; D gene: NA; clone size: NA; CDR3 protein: CASTNLPGNEQYF; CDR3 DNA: TGTGCCAGCACCAACCTCCCAGGGAACGAGCAGTACTTC
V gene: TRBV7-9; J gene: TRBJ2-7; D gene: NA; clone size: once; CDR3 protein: CASSLGGDEQYF; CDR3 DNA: TGTGCCAGCAGCTTGGGTGGGGATGAGCAGTACTTC
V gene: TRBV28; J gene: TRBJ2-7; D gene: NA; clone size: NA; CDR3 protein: CASSPQLGFLGEQYF; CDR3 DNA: TGTGCCAGCAGTCCCCAACTAGGTTTTCTCGGCGAGCAGTACTTC
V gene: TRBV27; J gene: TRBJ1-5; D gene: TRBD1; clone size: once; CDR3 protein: CASSKLQGVNNQPQHF; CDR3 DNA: TGTGCCAGCAGTAAACTACAGGGGGTAAACAATCAGCCCCAGCATTTT
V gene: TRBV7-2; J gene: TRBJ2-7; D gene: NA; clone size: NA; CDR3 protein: CASSPDRYEQYF; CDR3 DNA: TGTGCCAGCAGTCCCGACAGATACGAGCAGTACTTC
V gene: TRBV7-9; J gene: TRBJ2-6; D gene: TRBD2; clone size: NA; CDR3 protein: CASSAGGSGANVLTF; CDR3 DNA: TGTGCCAGCAGCGCGGGGGGCTCTGGGGCCAACGTCCTGACTTTC
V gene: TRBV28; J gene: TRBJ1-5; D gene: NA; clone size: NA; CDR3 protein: CASSQSGVHGSNQPQHF; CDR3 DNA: TGTGCCAGCAGCCAAAGTGGGGTTCACGGGAGCAATCAGCCCCAGCATTTT
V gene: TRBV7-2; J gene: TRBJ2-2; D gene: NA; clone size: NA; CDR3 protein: CASRPGPSGTGELFF; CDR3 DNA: TGTGCCAGCAGACCCGGGCCCAGCGGTACCGGGGAGCTGTTTTTT
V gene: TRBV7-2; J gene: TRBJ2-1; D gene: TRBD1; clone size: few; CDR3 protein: CASSSGTVNLNEQFF; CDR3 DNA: TGTGCCAGCAGTTCCGGGACAGTTAATTTGAATGAGCAGTTCTTC
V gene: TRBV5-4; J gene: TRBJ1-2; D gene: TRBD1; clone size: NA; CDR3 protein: CASSSDRGPHGYTF; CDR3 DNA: TGTGCCAGCAGCTCGGACAGGGGGCCCCATGGCTACACCTTC
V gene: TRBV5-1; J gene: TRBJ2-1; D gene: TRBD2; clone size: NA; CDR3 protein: CASSSGTSGSREQFF; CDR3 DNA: TGCGCCAGCAGCTCCGGGACTAGCGGGAGCAGGGAGCAGTTCTTC
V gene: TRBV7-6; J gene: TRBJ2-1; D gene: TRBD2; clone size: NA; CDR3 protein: CASSSTAGNNEQFF; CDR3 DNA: TGTGCCAGCAGCTCGACAGCGGGAAACAATGAGCAGTTCTTC
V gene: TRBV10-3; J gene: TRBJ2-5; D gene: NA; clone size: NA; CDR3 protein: CAISEDFQRGRGQETQYF; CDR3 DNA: TGTGCCATCAGCGAAGATTTCCAACGGGGTAGGGGGCAAGAGACCCAGTACTTC
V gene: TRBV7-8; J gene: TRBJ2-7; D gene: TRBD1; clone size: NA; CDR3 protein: CASSWGTGGFEQYF; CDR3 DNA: TGTGCCAGCAGCTGGGGGACAGGTGGATTCGAGCAGTACTTC